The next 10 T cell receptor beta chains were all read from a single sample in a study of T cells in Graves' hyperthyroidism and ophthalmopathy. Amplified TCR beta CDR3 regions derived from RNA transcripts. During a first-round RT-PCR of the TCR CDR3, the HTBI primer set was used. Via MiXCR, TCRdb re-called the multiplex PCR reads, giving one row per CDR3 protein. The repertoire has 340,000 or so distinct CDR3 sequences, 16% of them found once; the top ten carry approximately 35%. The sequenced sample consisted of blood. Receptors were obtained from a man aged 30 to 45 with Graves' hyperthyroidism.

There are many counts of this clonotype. The CDR3 nucleotides read TGTGCCAGCAGTTTAAACTGGGCAGCTGGAAACACCATATATTTT. Protein product: CASSLNWAAGNTIYF. The chain uses TRBV27 and TRBJ1-3; D not resolved. The germline V gene has CDR1 MNHEY and CDR2 SMNVEV (reference sequence). Trimming took off 2 bases at V and 2 bases at J, with 10 bases between the two ends. The CDR3 runs to 15 residues.

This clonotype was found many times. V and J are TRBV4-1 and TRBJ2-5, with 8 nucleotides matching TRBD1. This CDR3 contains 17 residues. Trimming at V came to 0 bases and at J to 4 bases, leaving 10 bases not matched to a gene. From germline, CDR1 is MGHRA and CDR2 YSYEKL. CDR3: CASSQEGNDRGRETQYF. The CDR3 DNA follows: TGCGCCAGCAGCCAAGAGGGAAACGACAGGGGAAGAGAGACCCAGTACTTC.

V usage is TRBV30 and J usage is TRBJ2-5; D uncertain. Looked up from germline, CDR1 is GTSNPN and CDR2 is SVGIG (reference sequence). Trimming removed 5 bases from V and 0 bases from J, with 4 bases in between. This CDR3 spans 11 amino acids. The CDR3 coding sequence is TGTGCCTGGGACTACCAAGAGACCCAGTACTTC. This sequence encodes CAWDYQETQYF.

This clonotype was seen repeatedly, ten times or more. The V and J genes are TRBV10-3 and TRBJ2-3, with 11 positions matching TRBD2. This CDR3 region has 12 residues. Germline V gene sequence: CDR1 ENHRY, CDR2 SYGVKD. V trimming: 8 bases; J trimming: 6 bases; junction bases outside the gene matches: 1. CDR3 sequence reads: CAIGTSGDTQYF. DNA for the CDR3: TGTGCCATCGGGACTAGCGGCGATACGCAGTATTTT.

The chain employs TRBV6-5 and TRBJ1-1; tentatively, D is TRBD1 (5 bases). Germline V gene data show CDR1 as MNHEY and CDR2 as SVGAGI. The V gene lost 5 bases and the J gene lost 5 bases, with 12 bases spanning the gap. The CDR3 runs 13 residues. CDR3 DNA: TGTGCCAGCAGTCACCGGGGGGGGACTGAAGCTTTCTTT. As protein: CASSHRGGTEAFF.

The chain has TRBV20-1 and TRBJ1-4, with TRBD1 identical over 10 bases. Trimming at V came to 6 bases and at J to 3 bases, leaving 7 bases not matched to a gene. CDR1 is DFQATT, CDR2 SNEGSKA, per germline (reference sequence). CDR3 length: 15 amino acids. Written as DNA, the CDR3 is TGCAGTGCACCCGGGACAGGGGCGGCTAATGAAAAACTGTTTTTT. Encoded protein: CSAPGTGAANEKLFF.

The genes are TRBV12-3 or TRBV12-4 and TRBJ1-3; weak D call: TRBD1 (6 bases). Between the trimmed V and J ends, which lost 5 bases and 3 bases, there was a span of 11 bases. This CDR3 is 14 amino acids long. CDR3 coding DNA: TGTGCCAGCAGTCACGGGGGGCTTGGAAACACCATATATTTT. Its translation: CASSHGGLGNTIYF.

The CDR3, as DNA: TGTGCCAGTATGATGCAGGGGGTAAGGGAAAAACTGTTTTTT. Translating gives CASMMQGVREKLFF. This rearrangement joins TRBV19 to TRBJ1-4, with 7 bases that match TRBD1. Unmatched junction bases numbered 10, after V lost 7 bases and J lost 8 bases. The CDR3 has 14 residues. CDR1 and CDR2 from the germline V gene are LNHDA and SQIVND (reference sequence).

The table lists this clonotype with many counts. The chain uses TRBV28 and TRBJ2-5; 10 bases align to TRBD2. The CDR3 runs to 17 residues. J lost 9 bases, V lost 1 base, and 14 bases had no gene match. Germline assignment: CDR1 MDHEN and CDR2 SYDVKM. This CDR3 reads CASSLFSGRVLTDPQYF. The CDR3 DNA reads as TGTGCCAGCAGTTTATTCAGCGGGAGGGTTTTAACAGACCCCCAGTACTTC.

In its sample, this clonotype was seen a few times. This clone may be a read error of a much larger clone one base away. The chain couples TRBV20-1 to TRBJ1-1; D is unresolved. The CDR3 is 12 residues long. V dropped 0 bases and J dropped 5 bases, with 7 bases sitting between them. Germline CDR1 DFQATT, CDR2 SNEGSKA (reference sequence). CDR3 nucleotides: TGCAGTGCTAGAGATCGGGGAACTGAAGCTTTCTTT. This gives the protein CSARDRGTEAFF.